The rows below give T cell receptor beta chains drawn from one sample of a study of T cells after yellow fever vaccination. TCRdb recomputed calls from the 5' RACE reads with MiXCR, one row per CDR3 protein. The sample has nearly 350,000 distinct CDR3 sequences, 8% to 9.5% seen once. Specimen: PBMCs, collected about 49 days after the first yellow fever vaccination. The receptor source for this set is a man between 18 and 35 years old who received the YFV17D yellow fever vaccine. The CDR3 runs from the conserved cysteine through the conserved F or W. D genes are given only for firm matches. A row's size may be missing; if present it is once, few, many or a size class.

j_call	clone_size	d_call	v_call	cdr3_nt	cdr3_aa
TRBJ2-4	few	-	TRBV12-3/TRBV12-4	TGTGCCAGCAGTTTACGAGGGGCACTAGCCAAAAACATTCAGTACTTC	CASSLRGALAKNIQYF
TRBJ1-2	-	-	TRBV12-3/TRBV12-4	TGTGCCAGCAGCTTGACAGAAACCTATGGCTACACCTTC	CASSLTETYGYTF
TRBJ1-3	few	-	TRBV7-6	TGTGCCAGCAGCTCTTATAGCTCTGGAAACACCATATATTTT	CASSSYSSGNTIYF
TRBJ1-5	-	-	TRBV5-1	TGCGCCAGCAGCCCTGGTTCCGGGGCGGTTGGCAATCAGCCCCAGCATTTT	CASSPGSGAVGNQPQHF
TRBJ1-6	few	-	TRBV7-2	TGTGCCAGCAGCTTAGTTCGTTCACCCCTCCACTTT	CASSLVRSPLHF
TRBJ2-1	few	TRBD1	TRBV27	TGTGCCAGCAGTTGGGGACAGGGGGACCTCAATGAGCAGTTCTTC	CASSWGQGDLNEQFF
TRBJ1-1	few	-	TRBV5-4	TGTGCCGACGGGGGTGTTGGGGTCACTGAAGCTTTCTTT	CADGGVGVTEAFF
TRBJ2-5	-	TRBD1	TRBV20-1	TGCAGTGCCCAGGCCGGGACAGGGGAAGAGACCCAGTACTTC	CSAQAGTGEETQYF
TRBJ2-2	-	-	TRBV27	TGTGCCAGCAGTTTAACGCCGACGGTCCCCGGGGTCACCGGGGAGCTGTTTTTT	CASSLTPTVPGVTGELFF
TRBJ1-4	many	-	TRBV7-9	TGTGCCAGCAGCTTCCCCCGCGAGGCGGCGGAAAAACTGTTTTTT	CASSFPREAAEKLFF
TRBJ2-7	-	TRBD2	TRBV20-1	TGCAGTGCTAGAGACCGAGTACTAGCGGACTACGAGCAGTACTTC	CSARDRVLADYEQYF
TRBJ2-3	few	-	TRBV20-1	TGCAGTGCTTTGGACACCACTAGCACAGATACGCAGTATTTT	CSALDTTSTDTQYF
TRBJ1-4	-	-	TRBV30	TGTGCCTGGAGGGGAGCAACTAATGAAAAACTGTTTTTT	CAWRGATNEKLFF
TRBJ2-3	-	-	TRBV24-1	TGTGCCACCAGTGATAGAAGGGATACGCAGTATTTT	CATSDRRDTQYF
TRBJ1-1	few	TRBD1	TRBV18	TGTGCCAGCTCACCAAAGACAGGGAGGGGCACTGAAGCTTTCTTT	CASSPKTGRGTEAFF
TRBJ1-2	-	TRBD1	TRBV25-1	TGTGCCAGCAGTGAAGGACAGGCGGGTCACTATGGCTACACCTTC	CASSEGQAGHYGYTF
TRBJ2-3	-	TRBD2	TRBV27	TGTGCCAGCAGTTCCCGGGGGGGCCTCACAGATACGCAGTATTTT	CASSSRGGLTDTQYF
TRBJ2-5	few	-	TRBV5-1	TGCGCCAGCAGGCGGGTAGGGGCGGAGACCCAGTACTTC	CASRRVGAETQYF
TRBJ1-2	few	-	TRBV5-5	TGTGCCAGCAGCCGACGAACAGGGACTAACTATGGCTACACCTTC	CASSRRTGTNYGYTF
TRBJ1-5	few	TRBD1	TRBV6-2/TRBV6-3	TGTGCCAGCAACCCCGGGACAGCACCCTCTTTGGGGGAGCCCCAGCATTTT	CASNPGTAPSLGEPQHF
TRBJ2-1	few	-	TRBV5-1	TGCGCCAGCAGCTTGAGGGCTAGCTCCTACAATGAGCAGTTCTTC	CASSLRASSYNEQFF
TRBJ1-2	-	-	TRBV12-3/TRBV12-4	TGTGCCAGCAGTTTTGTACAGTATCGAGGCTACACCTTC	CASSFVQYRGYTF
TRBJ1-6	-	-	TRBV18	TGTGCCAGCGCCTTGCAAGGGTGGCAGAGCTCCTATAATTCACCCCTCCACTTT	CASALQGWQSSYNSPLHF
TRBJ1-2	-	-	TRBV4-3	TGCGCCAGCAGCCAAGAACCTGTGGCAGGAAAGGGCTACACCTTC	CASSQEPVAGKGYTF
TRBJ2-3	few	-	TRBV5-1	TGCGCCAGCAGCATCCGGGAACAGACCCACTTCACAGATACGCAGTATTTT	CASSIREQTHFTDTQYF
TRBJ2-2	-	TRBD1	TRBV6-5	TGTGCCAGCAGCTACAGGGGTTCCGGGGAGCTGTTTTTT	CASSYRGSGELFF